These T cell receptor beta chains were read from a single sample in a study of blood T cell repertoires in COVID-19. Data came from immunoSEQ multiplex PCR; TCRdb stores just in-frame clones and leaves some out. The sample includes about 190,000 clones, about 88% of them seen just once. The sample consisted of peripheral blood. The receptors derive from a man aged 25 to 40 with acute or convalescent COVID-19. CDR3s include the opening cysteine and the closing phenylalanine or tryptophan. The order of the fields is clone size, D gene, J gene, V gene, CDR3 DNA, CDR3 protein. D genes are given only for firm matches. The listing skips clone size in some rows; elsewhere it reads once, few, many or a size class.

>NA|TRBD2|TRBJ2-6|TRBV27
TGTGCCAGCAGTCTACCGACAGGGACTAGCGGGAGGTTGGGGGCCAACGTCCTGACTTTC
CASSLPTGTSGRLGANVLTF
>NA|NA|TRBJ1-6|TRBV6-5
TGTGCCAGCAGTTACTCGACTTGGTGGAAAAGTTCACCCCTCCACTTT
CASSYSTWWKSSPLHF
>NA|TRBD2|TRBJ2-4|TRBV11-2
TGTGCCAGCAGCCAACTAGCGGGCGACAAAAACATTCAGTACTTC
CASSQLAGDKNIQYF
>NA|NA|TRBJ1-5|TRBV29-1
TGCAGCGTTGATGATGGACTCGGAGGGCCCCAGCATTTT
CSVDDGLGGPQHF
>NA|NA|TRBJ2-1|TRBV5-6
TGTGCCAGCAGCTTGCGAGTCCTAGGGGATGAGCAGTTCTTC
CASSLRVLGDEQFF
>NA|NA|TRBJ2-7|TRBV19
TGTGCCAGTAGTGTTAGGGGGATCTACGAGCAGTACTTC
CASSVRGIYEQYF
>once|NA|TRBJ1-2|TRBV28
TGTGCCAGCAGTTTATTAACCGGACAGAACTATGGCTACACCTTC
CASSLLTGQNYGYTF
>NA|TRBD2|TRBJ2-5|TRBV7-2
TGTGCCAGCAGCTCCCCGGGACTACCTCAAGAGACCCAGTACTTC
CASSSPGLPQETQYF
>once|TRBD1|TRBJ1-6|TRBV6-2/TRBV6-3
TGTGCCAGCAGTTCGGACAGGGGCTCCTCACCCCTCCACTTT
CASSSDRGSSPLHF
>NA|TRBD1|TRBJ1-5|TRBV18
TGTGCCAGCTCACTTAGAACAGGGGATCAGCCCCAGCATTTT
CASSLRTGDQPQHF
>NA|NA|TRBJ2-2|TRBV11-2
TGTGCCAGCAGCCTCGCCCCGGGAACATTGGTCACCGGGGAGCTGTTTTTT
CASSLAPGTLVTGELFF
>NA|TRBD1|TRBJ2-7|TRBV9
TGTGCCAGCAGCGTCAGAGGGGGCAGCTCCTACGAGCAGTACTTC
CASSVRGGSSYEQYF
>NA|NA|TRBJ2-5|TRBV11-3
TGTGCCAGCAGCTCCCGATCGACAGGGAGGAGCGAGACCCAGTACTTC
CASSSRSTGRSETQYF
>NA|NA|TRBJ1-1|TRBV20-1
TGCAGTGCTAGGCGGAACACTGAAGCTTTCTTT
CSARRNTEAFF
>once|NA|TRBJ2-7|TRBV18
TGTGCCAGCTCACCACAGGAGTCCTACGAGCAGTACTTC
CASSPQESYEQYF
>once|TRBD2|TRBJ2-5|TRBV4-1
TGCGCCAGCAGCCAATCTAGCGGGGGCCCTCAGTACTTC
CASSQSSGGPQYF
>NA|NA|TRBJ2-1|TRBV10-3
TGTGCCATCAGCCTCCTAGCCAATAATGAGCAGTTCTTC
CAISLLANNEQFF
>NA|NA|TRBJ1-5|TRBV2
TGTGCCAGCAGTGGGCAGGCACATAGCAATCAGCCCCAGCATTTT
CASSGQAHSNQPQHF
>NA|NA|TRBJ1-3|TRBV6-1
TGTGCCAGCAGTGAAGCCAACTCTGGAAACACCATATATTTT
CASSEANSGNTIYF
>NA|TRBD2|TRBJ2-3|TRBV28
TGTGCCAGCAGTTTAACTAGCGGGGGGGCTGGAGATACGCAGTATTTT
CASSLTSGGAGDTQYF
>once|TRBD2|TRBJ2-3|TRBV7-9
TGTGCCAGCAGCCCGGCGGGGGGATACACAGATACGCAGTATTTT
CASSPAGGYTDTQYF
>NA|NA|TRBJ2-2|TRBV19
TGTGCCAGTAGTTGGGCTTCGAACACCGGGGAGCTGTTTTTT
CASSWASNTGELFF
>NA|TRBD2|TRBJ2-1|TRBV4-2
TGTGCCAGCAGCCAAGACTACTCCGGGGTAGCGGGGGGAGGTGAGCAGTTCTTC
CASSQDYSGVAGGGEQFF
>NA|NA|TRBJ2-5|TRBV6-6
TGTGCCAGCGGGCGGGCTGGTGAGACCCAGTACTTC
CASGRAGETQYF
>NA|NA|TRBJ1-5|TRBV27
TGTGCCAGCAGTGCCCAGGGGTTGCGGAATCAGCCCCAGCATTTT
CASSAQGLRNQPQHF
>NA|NA|TRBJ1-1|TRBV12-3/TRBV12-4
TGTGCCAGCAGTTTATGGGGGGACACTGAAGCTTTCTTT
CASSLWGDTEAFF
>NA|NA|TRBJ1-5|TRBV5-6
TGTGCCAGCAGCTTACAGGTCCATAGCAATCAGCCCCAGCATTTT
CASSLQVHSNQPQHF
>NA|TRBD1|TRBJ2-3|TRBV3-1/TRBV3-2
TGTGCCAGCAGCCAAAGGGGGCCAGAAAGCACAGATACGCAGTATTTT
CASSQRGPESTDTQYF
>few|NA|TRBJ1-5|TRBV5-1
TGCGCCAGCAGCTTGATTCCACAGGGAGCGGGGGCCGATCAGCCCCAGCATTTT
CASSLIPQGAGADQPQHF
>NA|NA|TRBJ2-2|TRBV3-1/TRBV3-2
TGTGCCAGCAGCCTGACAGGTGCCGGGGAGCTGTTTTTT
CASSLTGAGELFF
>NA|NA|TRBJ1-1|TRBV25-1
TGTGCCAGCAGTGGGACAGCAGCGAACACTGAAGCTTTCTTT
CASSGTAANTEAFF
>few|TRBD1|TRBJ1-5|TRBV27
TGTGCCAGCAGTTCGACAGGGGGTAGCAATCAGCCCCAGCATTTT
CASSSTGGSNQPQHF
>NA|TRBD1|TRBJ2-2|TRBV11-2
TGTGCCAGCAGCAAGCAGGGGGCTGGCACCGGGGAGCTGTTTTTT
CASSKQGAGTGELFF
>once|NA|TRBJ1-1|TRBV10-2
TGCGCCAGCAGTGAGTCGGGGGGGAACACTGAAGCTTTCTTT
CASSESGGNTEAFF
>NA|NA|TRBJ2-5|TRBV30
TGTGCCTGGCAGATAGAGACCCAGTACTTC
CAWQIETQYF
>NA|TRBD2|TRBJ2-7|TRBV7-2
TGTGCCAGCAGCTTAGCAGCGGGAGGGTACCACGAGCAGTACTTC
CASSLAAGGYHEQYF
>NA|TRBD1|TRBJ2-3|TRBV27
TGTGCCAGCAGTTTAAAAACAGGGGTACGGGATACGCAGTATTTT
CASSLKTGVRDTQYF
>NA|TRBD1|TRBJ1-2|TRBV5-5
TGTGCCAGCAGCATGGGACAGGGGTACAACTATGGCTACACCTTC
CASSMGQGYNYGYTF
>NA|TRBD1|TRBJ1-5|TRBV10-3
TGTGCCATACGGACAGGGGAAAATGATCAGCCCCAGCATTTT
CAIRTGENDQPQHF
>NA|TRBD1|TRBJ2-7|TRBV28
TGTGCCAGCAGCGAATTGGGGACAGGGGCGGCCTACGAGCAGTACTTC
CASSELGTGAAYEQYF
>NA|NA|TRBJ2-3|TRBV28
TGTGCCAGCAGTTTTCCGAGCACAGATACGCAGTATTTT
CASSFPSTDTQYF
>few|NA|TRBJ1-6|TRBV5-5
TGTGCCAGCAGCTGGAATGGCCCCGAGGGTTCACCCCTCCACTTT
CASSWNGPEGSPLHF
>NA|TRBD1|TRBJ2-7|TRBV6-5
TGTGCCAGCAGTACACAGGGGGACAAGTACGAGCAGTACTTC
CASSTQGDKYEQYF
>NA|NA|TRBJ2-1|TRBV3-1/TRBV3-2
TGTGCCAGCAGCCCAAGGGGGAGGGTAATGCAGTTCTTC
CASSPRGRVMQFF
>NA|NA|TRBJ1-1|TRBV10-3
TGTGCCATCAGTGACAGAGGCAGAACGAACACTGAAGCTTTCTTT
CAISDRGRTNTEAFF
>NA|NA|TRBJ2-5|TRBV15
TGTGCCACGGCCCCCTTGGGGGGCCAAGAGACCCAGTACTTC
CATAPLGGQETQYF
>NA|TRBD1|TRBJ2-1|TRBV3-1/TRBV3-2
TGTGCCAGTGCCAGGGGGCTGGGCAATGAGCAGTTCTTC
CASARGLGNEQFF
>once|NA|TRBJ2-1|TRBV20-1
TGCAGTGCCGAGGGTCGGGATGAGCAGTTCTTC
CSAEGRDEQFF
>NA|TRBD2|TRBJ2-1|TRBV6-5
TGTGCCAGCAGTACTCGACTAGCGGACAATGAGCAGTTCTTC
CASSTRLADNEQFF
>few|NA|TRBJ2-2|TRBV6-2/TRBV6-3
TGTGCCAGCAGTTACTGGCGGGTCTCCACCGGGGAGCTGTTTTTT
CASSYWRVSTGELFF
>NA|TRBD1|TRBJ1-1|TRBV5-4
TGTGCCAGCAGCGACAGGGATTTGGCTTCTGAAGCTTTCTTT
CASSDRDLASEAFF
>NA|TRBD1|TRBJ2-2|TRBV30
TGTGCCTGGAGGAGGGGGCACACCGGGGAGCTGTTTTTT
CAWRRGHTGELFF
>NA|TRBD1|TRBJ1-4|TRBV7-9
TGTGCCAGCAGCTTAGGTACAGGGGGCGGTGAAAAACTGTTTTTT
CASSLGTGGGEKLFF
>NA|TRBD1|TRBJ2-7|TRBV6-5
TGTGCCAGCAGTTACCCCCCGGGACAGGGTAGCGAGCAGTACTTC
CASSYPPGQGSEQYF
>NA|TRBD1|TRBJ1-5|TRBV19
TGTGCCAGTAGTATAGATCGGGGACAGAACCAGCCCCAGCATTTT
CASSIDRGQNQPQHF
>NA|NA|TRBJ1-1|TRBV7-9
TGTGCCAGCAGCTTAGCTCCGCGGGCTTTCTTT
CASSLAPRAFF
>once|NA|TRBJ2-5|TRBV5-1
TGCGCCAGCAGCCCTGGAGGCGGAGAGACCCAGTACTTC
CASSPGGGETQYF